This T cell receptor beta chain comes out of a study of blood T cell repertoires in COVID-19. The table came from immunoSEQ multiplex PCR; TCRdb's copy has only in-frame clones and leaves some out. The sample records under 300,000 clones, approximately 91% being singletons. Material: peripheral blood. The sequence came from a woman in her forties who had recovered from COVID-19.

In DNA form, the CDR3 reads TGTGCCACCGCCCTCTCCGGGACAGGGCCCAATCAGCCCCAGCATTTT. Protein sequence: CATALSGTGPNQPQHF. The chain uses TRBV24-1 and TRBJ1-5, with 9 positions matching TRBD1. Germline assignment: CDR1 KGHDR and CDR2 SFDVKD. There are 16 residues in the CDR3. Trimming removed 9 bases from V and 3 bases from J; junction bases left unmatched: 11.